This entry concerns a single T cell receptor beta chain. Antigen: not known. The PCR ran on 60 Vbeta and 13 Jbeta primers. Here immunoSEQ multiplex PCR was the method, and the copy in TCRdb shows in-frame clones only, minus some. The sample includes approximately 93,000 clones, approximately 81% of them seen just once. This specimen comes from a study of cytomegalovirus exposure and HLA in healthy donors. Study-level points and caveats: Later work showed greater clonal expansion in HLA-associated TCR beta chains than in equally common others.

What was sequenced was PBMCs. This receptor was identified in a woman between 35 and 50 years old in good health and CMV-seronegative.

The DNA of the CDR3 is TGTGCCAGCAGCTTAAGAGGGGGACAAATAGGCACTGAAGCTTTCTTT. Amino acid sequence: CASSLRGGQIGTEAFF. The chain recombines TRBV7-3 with TRBJ1-1; TRBD1 is a possible D gene (6 bases). CDR3 length: 16 residues. CDR1 is SGHTA and CDR2 is FQGTGA in the germline V gene. Trimming removed 1 base from V and 4 bases from J, with 16 bases in between.